The 30 T cell receptor beta chains reported below all come from one sample, sequenced in a study of cytomegalovirus exposure and HLA in healthy donors (dated by TCRdb to about 2017). Library preparation used the immunoSEQ multiplex PCR assay. The multiplex PCR relied on a mix of 60 forward primers for TCR Vbeta segments and 13 reverse primers for TCR Jbeta segments. TCRdb took this table from immuneACCESS and kept in-frame rearrangements with V and J called. Such tables lack part of the clones; where checked against another copy, unresolved V genes explain under half of the gap, and the rest is unexplained. The sample table records tens of thousands of clones; about 80% of these occur just once. 32% of the sample is taken by the ten largest. The sequenced material came from PBMCs. The receptors derive from a man aged 45-60 years in good health and CMV-seropositive.

This clone was detected a few times. This chain uses TRBV15 with TRBJ2-1, with TRBD2 matching over 14 bases. Germline V gene lookup returns CDR1 LNHNV and CDR2 YYDKDF (reference sequence). This CDR3 spans 15 amino acids. The trim removed 3 bases at V and 6 bases at J, leaving 1 base unmatched. In DNA, the CDR3 is TGTGCCACCAGCAGGACTAGCGGGAGGGCCAATGAGCAGTTCTTC. Protein: CATSRTSGRANEQFF.

The chain has TRBV4-1 and TRBJ2-5, with D possibly being TRBD2 (6 bases). CDR3 length: 12 amino acids. CDR1 is MGHRA, CDR2 YSYEKL, per germline. V was shortened by 3 bases and J by 11 bases, with 13 bases between the two germline ends. DNA for the CDR3: TGCGCCAGCAGCCAGAGGAGGGAAGAGCAGTACTTC. Encoded protein: CASSQRREEQYF.

The J gene is TRBJ1-5, the V gene TRBV18; D is ambiguous. CDR1 is KGHSH and CDR2 is LQKENI in the germline V gene. This CDR3 contains 15 residues. Trimming shortened V by 2 bases and J by 0 bases, and 8 bases separated the two germline ends. CDR3 loop: CASSPSVASNQPQHF. Written as DNA, the CDR3 is TGTGCCAGCTCACCATCCGTGGCTAGCAATCAGCCCCAGCATTTT.

The chain uses TRBV11-2 and TRBJ2-1; 7 bases are shared with TRBD2. CDR1 SGHAT and CDR2 FQNNGV come from the germline V gene. CDR3 size: 13 residues. V lost 5 bases to trimming and J lost 9 bases; unmatched junction nucleotides: 7. CDR3 DNA sequence: TGTGCCAGCAGCCCGCTAACTAGCGCTGAGCAGTTCTTC. Translating it yields CASSPLTSAEQFF.

V and J are TRBV19 and TRBJ1-2; 10 bases align to TRBD1. The germline V gene has CDR1 LNHDA and CDR2 SQIVND (reference sequence). This CDR3 contains 14 residues. The V gene end was trimmed by 7 bases and the J gene end by 4 bases; junction bases not matched to a gene: 6. This CDR3 is CASTTGQGSYGYTF. The DNA of the CDR3 is TGTGCCAGTACCACGGGACAGGGGAGCTATGGCTACACCTTC.

This sequence joins TRBV2 and TRBJ2-7; 7 bases map to TRBD1. Per germline, CDR1 SNHLY and CDR2 FYNNEI. The CDR3 totals 12 residues. V gave up 5 bases and J gave up 4 bases; unmatched junction bases: 2. CDR3 sequence: CASSRQGYEQYF. Written as DNA, the CDR3 is TGTGCCAGCAGTCGACAGGGTTACGAGCAGTACTTC. Together with reference TRBV2 and TRBJ2-7, the CDR3 gives the full variable domain: EPEVTQTPSHQVTQMGQEVILRCVPISNHLYFYWYRQILGQKVEFLVSFYNNEISEKSEIFDDQFSVERPDGSNFTLKIRSTKLEDSAMYFCASSRQGYEQYFGPGTRLTVT.

The rearrangement joins TRBV30 to TRBJ1-1; a possible D gene is TRBD1 (5 bases). V dropped 0 bases and J dropped 1 base, with 12 bases sitting between them. This CDR3 comprises 15 residues. Per germline, CDR1 GTSNPN and CDR2 SVGIG (reference sequence). The CDR3: CAWSVRAGENTEAFF. DNA of the CDR3: TGTGCCTGGAGTGTACGAGCGGGGGAGAACACTGAAGCTTTCTTT.

Of note for this clone: An end of the junction differs from the germline gene, which may be a read error. V usage is TRBV29-1 and J usage is TRBJ1-5, with TRBD1 identical over 7 bases. The V gene's germline CDR1 is SQVTM and CDR2 ANQGSEA. CDR3 length equals 14 residues. CDR3 in DNA: TGCGGCGTACAACAGGGGAATAGCAATCAGCCCCAGCATTTT. Protein product: CGVQQGNSNQPQHF.

The table lists this clone with a count of one. The chain employs TRBV5-1 and TRBJ2-7; 8 positions match TRBD1. The ends lost 2 bases at V and 3 bases at J; junction bases unmatched: 4. The germline V gene encodes CDR1 SGHRS and CDR2 YFSETQ. The CDR3 spans 14 residues. The CDR3: CASSLAGQGYEQYF. CDR3 nucleotide sequence: TGCGCCAGCAGCTTAGCTGGACAGGGCTACGAGCAGTACTTC. The full variable domain, rest sourced from reference TRBV5-1 and TRBJ2-7, is KAGVTQTPRYLIKTRGQQVTLSCSPISGHRSVSWYQQTPGQGLQFLFEYFSETQRNKGNFPGRFSGRQFSNSRSEMNVSTLELGDSALYLCASSLAGQGYEQYFGPGTRLTVT.

The rearrangement uses TRBV2 and TRBJ1-2; TRBD1 aligns across 8 bases. The germline V gene encodes CDR1 SNHLY and CDR2 FYNNEI. Trimming at V came to 5 bases and at J to 2 bases, leaving 4 bases not matched to a gene. This CDR3 comprises 14 residues. CDR3 in amino acids: CASSRTGFNYGYTF. As DNA, the CDR3 is TGTGCCAGCAGTCGGACAGGGTTCAACTATGGCTACACCTTC.

This chain joins TRBV5-6 and TRBJ2-7; possibly TRBD1 for D (6 bases). The CDR3 spans 13 residues. Trimming took 4 bases from V and 3 from J, leaving 11 bases between them. CDR1 SGHDT and CDR2 YYEEEE come from the germline V gene. CDR3 nucleotide sequence: TGTGCCAGCAGCCTGACAGGACTCTACGAGCAGTACTTC. Translation: CASSLTGLYEQYF.

V usage is TRBV9 and J usage is TRBJ2-7, with 7 bases identical to TRBD2. This CDR3 has 14 amino acids. With V trimmed by 3 bases and J by 4 bases, 7 bases remained unmatched. Looked up from germline, CDR1 is SGDLS and CDR2 is YYNGEE. In DNA form, the CDR3 reads TGTGCCAGCAGCGCAGGACTAGTGGGGTACGAGCAGTACTTC. As protein: CASSAGLVGYEQYF.

CDR3 bases: TGTGCTAGTGGTTTGGTCTCTGCCTACAATGAGCAGTTCTTC. It specifies CASGLVSAYNEQFF. This chain uses TRBV12-5 with TRBJ2-1; no definite D call. The CDR3 is 14 residues long. V was cut by 0 bases and J by 2 bases, with 5 bases left in between. The germline CDR1 and CDR2 sequences are LGHNT and FRNRAP.

The chain uses TRBV30 and TRBJ1-5; a possible D gene is TRBD1 (5 bases). CDR1 and CDR2 (germline): GTSNPN, SVGIG (reference sequence). The CDR3 runs to 12 residues. Trimming removed 8 bases at V and 7 bases at J, with 15 bases between. The CDR3 DNA follows: TGTGCCATAGGTGGGGCTGGGCAGCCCCAGCATTTT. Amino acid sequence: CAIGGAGQPQHF. The complete variable domain, with remaining parts taken from reference TRBV30 and TRBJ1-5, reads SQTIHQWPATLVQPVGSPLSLECTVEGTSNPNLYWYRQAAGRGLQLLFYSVGIGQISSEVPQNLSASRPQDRQFILSSKKLLLSDSGFYLCAIGGAGQPQHFGDGTRLSIL.

The chain is built from TRBV30 and TRBJ1-1; a weak D match, TRBD1 (5 bases). This CDR3 is 14 amino acids long. Germline V gives CDR1 GTSNPN, CDR2 SVGIG (reference sequence). V was cut by 3 bases and J by 7 bases, with 18 bases left in between. CDR3 amino acids: CAWRNGAGRGEAFF. Written as DNA, the CDR3 is TGTGCCTGGAGAAACGGGGCGGGGAGAGGTGAAGCTTTCTTT.

The chain is built from TRBV6-1 and TRBJ1-4, with 7 bases fitting TRBD1. This CDR3 is 15 amino acids long. Germline CDR1 reads MNHNS; CDR2 reads SASEGT. V shed 8 bases, J shed 4 bases, and the junction held 10 bases outside the gene matches. As DNA, the CDR3 is TGTGCCAGCGGAATAAGGACAGGTTATAATGAAAAACTGTTTTTT. It is translated as CASGIRTGYNEKLFF.

This sequence joins TRBV5-5 and TRBJ2-7, with 9 bases matching TRBD2. CDR1 SGHKS and CDR2 YYEKEE come from the germline V gene (reference sequence). The CDR3 covers 18 residues. The V and J ends lost 0 bases and 4 bases, in that order; junction bases with no gene match: 14. CDR3 sequence (DNA): TGTGCCAGCAGCTTGGGATTGGTAGCGGGAGTACAGGAATACGAGCAGTACTTC. Amino acid sequence: CASSLGLVAGVQEYEQYF.

The chain links TRBV30 to TRBJ2-7; no firm D call. This CDR3 has 13 residues. Per the germline V gene, CDR1 is GTSNPN and CDR2 is SVGIG (reference sequence). Trimming stripped 0 bases from V and 4 bases from J, with 10 bases between. The CDR3 sequence is CAWSVLPGYEQYF. CDR3 nucleotides: TGTGCCTGGAGTGTACTTCCCGGGTACGAGCAGTACTTC.

This rearrangement joins TRBV27 to TRBJ1-5; unclear D gene. The CDR3 has 11 amino acids. Trimming took off 7 bases at V and 8 bases at J, with 9 bases between the two ends. CDR1 is MNHEY and CDR2 is SMNVEV in the germline V gene (reference sequence). CDR3 sequence: CASIRSKPQHF. The CDR3 coding sequence is TGTGCCAGCATCAGGTCAAAGCCCCAGCATTTT.

The chain employs TRBV5-4 and TRBJ2-5; maybe TRBD2 (5 bases). Germline V gives CDR1 SGHNT, CDR2 YYREEE (reference sequence). Trimming shortened V by 0 bases and J by 3 bases, and 9 bases separated the two germline ends. The length of the CDR3 is 14 residues. CDR3 loop: CASSLERAEETQYF. The CDR3 nucleotides are TGTGCCAGCAGCTTGGAGAGGGCAGAAGAGACCCAGTACTTC.

V usage is TRBV2 and J usage is TRBJ1-6, with unresolved D. The CDR3 runs to 14 residues. CDR1 SNHLY and CDR2 FYNNEI come from the germline V gene. V was trimmed by 6 bases and J by 11 bases, leaving 17 bases between them. The CDR3 DNA follows: TGTGCCAGCAGAAATACAGTGACGGATACACCCCTCCACTTT. Its translation is CASRNTVTDTPLHF.

The V call is TRBV5-6, the J call TRBJ2-7, with TRBD1 matching 10 bases. J was trimmed by 5 bases and V by 3 bases; bases with no gene match: 8. In germline, CDR1 is SGHDT, CDR2 YYEEEE. The CDR3 spans 15 residues. DNA for the CDR3: TGTGCCAGCAGCTCCGGGACAGGGGAACGCAACGAGCAGTACTTC. This codes for CASSSGTGERNEQYF.

The J gene is TRBJ2-1, the V gene TRBV18, with 12 nucleotides matching TRBD2. The CDR3 has 14 residues. Germline V lookup: CDR1 KGHSH, CDR2 LQKENI. The J segment lost 9 bases and the V segment lost 5 bases, leaving 5 bases of the junction unmatched. The CDR3 region is CASSLTSGSTEQFF. CDR3 coding DNA: TGTGCCAGCTCATTGACTAGCGGGAGTACTGAGCAGTTCTTC. The variable domain in full, completed from reference TRBV18 and TRBJ2-1, reads NAGVMQNPRHLVRRRGQEARLRCSPMKGHSHVYWYRQLPEEGLKFMVYLQKENIIDESGMPKERFSAEFPKEGPSILRIQQVVRGDSAAYFCASSLTSGSTEQFFGPGTRLTVL.

CDR3 coding DNA: TGTGCCAGCCGACAGAACACTGAAGCTTTCTTT. Its protein product is CASRQNTEAFF. The chain carries TRBV2 and TRBJ1-1, with no clear D. Germline V gene sequence: CDR1 SNHLY, CDR2 FYNNEI. The CDR3 is 11 amino acids. Deletions cut 8 bases from V and 1 base from J, with 5 bases between.

This CDR3 is CASSVRLAGGLEDTQYF. In DNA, the CDR3 is TGTGCCAGCAGCGTGCGACTAGCGGGAGGTCTCGAAGATACGCAGTATTTT. V gene TRBV9 combines with J gene TRBJ2-3, with 13 bases lining up with TRBD2. Germline assignment: CDR1 SGDLS and CDR2 YYNGEE. The CDR3 is 17 residues long. V lost 2 bases, J lost 5 bases, and 8 bases stayed unmatched.

The chain recombines TRBV6-5 with TRBJ2-3, with D possibly matching TRBD1 (6 bases). The CDR3 contains 12 residues. Germline loops: CDR1 MNHEY, CDR2 SVGAGI. With 10 bases removed from V and 2 bases from J, the gap between germline ends came to 10 bases. CDR3 region: CATRQATDTQYF. As DNA, the CDR3 is TGTGCCACTAGACAGGCCACAGATACGCAGTATTTT.

This chain joins TRBV19 and TRBJ2-6, with 11 bases that match TRBD1. This CDR3 comprises 15 residues. V shed 10 bases, J shed 2 bases, and the junction held 4 bases outside the gene matches. Looked up from germline, CDR1 is LNHDA and CDR2 is SQIVND (reference sequence). CDR3 in DNA: TGTGCCACCGGGGGACAGGGGGCTGGGGCCAACGTCCTGACTTTC. This encodes CATGGQGAGANVLTF.

The gene calls are TRBV7-2 and TRBJ2-1, with 8 positions matching TRBD2. Germline values: CDR1 SGHTA, CDR2 FQGNSA. There are 16 residues in the CDR3. Trimming took 5 bases from V and 3 from J; bases not matched to a gene: 9. The CDR3 DNA sequence: TGTGCCAGCAGCGCCACCCTGGCGGGAGGCTACAATGAGCAGTTCTTC. It translates to CASSATLAGGYNEQFF.

The chain couples TRBV2 to TRBJ1-5; no reliable D call. The ends were cut back, 6 bases at V and 2 bases at J, with 14 bases in the middle. This CDR3 is 15 amino acids long. Germline V gives CDR1 SNHLY, CDR2 FYNNEI. This CDR3 is CASSPSYGGNQPQHF. The CDR3 bases are TGTGCCAGCAGCCCGAGCTACGGGGGCAATCAGCCCCAGCATTTT.

This chain joins TRBV18 and TRBJ1-3; D gene ambiguous. Germline lookup yields CDR1 KGHSH and CDR2 LQKENI. The CDR3 loop spans 14 amino acids. With 4 bases removed from V and 4 bases from J, the gap between germline ends came to 11 bases. The CDR3, as DNA: TGTGCCAGCTCACGGGGAGAGCTGGGAAACACCATATATTTT. Its translation is CASSRGELGNTIYF.